One sample yielded the 20 T cell receptor beta chains listed below, sequenced in a study of PD-1 blockade in classical Hodgkin lymphoma. Relapses following autologous stem cell transplantation were seen in all patients, with brentuximab vedotin exposure varying. Sequenced by immunoSEQ multiplex PCR; TCRdb stores in-frame clones only, minus some. The sample consists of approximately 13,000 clones, around 80% of them appearing once. The sequencing here drew on peripheral blood mononuclear cells (PBMCs), taken at baseline. The origin of the receptors is a human donor with classical Hodgkin lymphoma.

The chain recombines TRBV28 with TRBJ1-5; 12 bases line up with TRBD1. The CDR3 contains 17 residues. The J segment lost 4 bases and the V segment lost 6 bases, leaving 10 bases of the junction unmatched. The V gene's germline CDR1 is MDHEN and CDR2 SYDVKM. CDR3 residues: CASRLGTGGAANQPQHF. DNA of the CDR3: TGTGCCAGCAGACTTGGGACAGGGGGCGCCGCAAATCAGCCCCAGCATTTT.

V gene TRBV6-5 combines with J gene TRBJ1-1; maybe TRBD1 (5 bases). V was trimmed by 5 bases and J by 5 bases, leaving 12 bases between them. Germline V gene data show CDR1 as MNHEY and CDR2 as SVGAGI. The CDR3 covers 13 residues. CDR3 residues: CASSTTGATEAFF. Here the CDR3 DNA reads TGTGCCAGCAGTACCACTGGGGCTACTGAAGCTTTCTTT.

A few counts support this clone. The J gene is TRBJ2-7, the V gene TRBV2, with D possibly matching TRBD1 (5 bases). The V gene's germline CDR1 is SNHLY and CDR2 FYNNEI. The CDR3 extends over 13 amino acids. V was pared by 10 bases and J by 3 bases, with 16 bases between. The chain's CDR3 is CATDVGDSYEQYV. In nucleotides, the CDR3 is TGTGCCACCGACGTAGGCGACAGCTACGAGCAGTACGTC.

The chain links TRBV7-2 to TRBJ1-5; D unclear. The V and J ends lost 4 bases and 6 bases respectively, with 16 bases between them. The CDR3 loop spans 15 amino acids. Germline CDR1 is SGHTA and CDR2 is FQGNSA. CDR3 nucleotide sequence: TGTGCCAGCAGCTCGACTGGGGTTGCCGGTCAGCCCCAGCATTTT. This codes for CASSSTGVAGQPQHF.

This clone was detected a few times. The identical CDR3 is also encoded by other nucleotide sequences in the sample. This CDR3 is CASSFNGGTEAFF. DNA of the CDR3: TGTGCCAGCAGCTTCAACGGGGGCACTGAAGCTTTCTTT. The chain joins TRBV5-4 to TRBJ1-1; D perhaps matches TRBD1 (5 bases). This CDR3 is 13 amino acids long. V lost 2 bases and J lost 4, with 9 bases in between. The V gene's germline CDR1 is SGHNT and CDR2 YYREEE (reference sequence). Full variable domain (missing parts from reference TRBV5-4 and TRBJ1-1): ETGVTQSPTHLIKTRGQQVTLRCSSQSGHNTVSWYQQALGQGPQFIFQYYREEENGRGNFPPRFSGLQFPNYSSELNVNALELDDSALYLCASSFNGGTEAFFGQGTRLTVV.

This chain links TRBV2 with TRBJ2-5, with TRBD2 matching 7 bases. The ends lost 2 bases at V and 5 bases at J; junction bases unmatched: 8. This CDR3 region has 15 residues. Germline lookup yields CDR1 SNHLY and CDR2 FYNNEI. The CDR3 sequence: CASSEPRTRRETQYF. CDR3 DNA sequence: TGTGCCAGCAGTGAACCCAGGACTAGGAGGGAGACCCAGTACTTC.

This chain connects TRBV30 to TRBJ2-7; 8 bases match TRBD2. CDR1 and CDR2 (germline): GTSNPN, SVGIG (reference sequence). Unmatched junction bases numbered 12, after V lost 8 bases and J lost 3 bases. There are 14 residues in the CDR3. CDR3 sequence reads: CAQAPRLAFYEQYF. The CDR3 bases are TGTGCCCAGGCCCCGAGACTAGCGTTCTACGAGCAGTACTTC.

In regard to this clone: Within the sample, other DNA sequences also encode this same CDR3. This rearrangement joins TRBV5-5 to TRBJ2-3; D gene unclear. Germline V CDR1 and CDR2: SGHKS, YYEKEE (reference sequence). The V and J ends lost 4 bases and 3 bases respectively, with 9 bases between them. The CDR3 is made up of 13 amino acids. CDR3 bases: TGTGCCAGCAGCCTGGTAGGGACAGATACGCAGTATTTT. Translating gives CASSLVGTDTQYF.

The genes are TRBV10-3 and TRBJ2-1, with D possibly being TRBD2 (6 bases). CDR1 ENHRY and CDR2 SYGVKD come from the germline V gene. CDR3 length equals 16 residues. Deletions cut 4 bases from V and 6 bases from J, with 19 bases between. The DNA of the CDR3 is TGTGCCATCAGTGGGAACAAGCGGGTGCCCACCAATGAGCAGTTCTTC. Translated: CAISGNKRVPTNEQFF.

The rearrangement joins TRBV7-2 to TRBJ1-2; TRBD1 might be the D (6 bases). Trimming left V 6 bases short and J 0 bases short, with 20 bases between. The germline CDR1 and CDR2 sequences are SGHTA and FQGNSA. There are 17 residues in the CDR3. The CDR3 loop is CASRRPTGRGTNYGYTF. The CDR3 nucleotides read TGTGCCAGCAGACGACCCACAGGGAGAGGAACTAACTATGGCTACACCTTC. Supplemented by reference TRBV7-2 and TRBJ1-2, the full variable domain reads GAGVSQSPSNKVTEKGKDVELRCDPISGHTALYWYRQSLGQGLEFLIYFQGNSAPDKSGLPSDRFSAERTGGSVSTLTIQRTQQEDSAVYLCASRRPTGRGTNYGYTFGSGTRLTVV.

J is TRBJ2-7 and V is TRBV6-5; TRBD1 is a possible D gene (6 bases). The CDR3 has 14 amino acids. The V gene's germline CDR1 is MNHEY and CDR2 SVGAGI. The V gene lost 6 bases and the J gene lost 7 bases, with 19 bases spanning the gap. In DNA, the CDR3 is TGTGCCAGCAGGAAAGACACAGGGCGCCAGGAGCAGTACGTC. Amino acid sequence: CASRKDTGRQEQYV.

The chain recombines TRBV11-2 with TRBJ2-7, with 9 bases that match TRBD1. The J segment lost 3 bases and the V segment lost 5 bases, leaving 5 bases of the junction unmatched. Germline values: CDR1 SGHAT, CDR2 FQNNGV. This CDR3 is 14 amino acids long. CDR3 bases: TGTGCCAGCAGCCGAGGGACAGGGTACTACGAGCAGTACGTC. It yields the protein CASSRGTGYYEQYV.

This chain uses TRBV28 with TRBJ2-5, with 7 bases that match TRBD1. The CDR3 is 15 amino acids. Trimming removed 3 bases from V and 3 bases from J; junction bases left unmatched: 7. Germline V gene data show CDR1 as MDHEN and CDR2 as SYDVKM. The CDR3 spells CASSLRPGTEETQYF. The CDR3 DNA sequence: TGTGCCAGCAGTTTGAGGCCCGGGACAGAAGAGACCCAGTACTTC.

This chain joins TRBV5-1 and TRBJ2-1, with a weak D call TRBD2 (6 bases). Looked up from germline, CDR1 is SGHRS and CDR2 is YFSETQ. The CDR3 runs to 16 residues. V was shortened by 4 bases and J by 7 bases, with 21 bases between the two germline ends. Here the CDR3 DNA reads TGCGCCAGCAGCGGGGGGACGGGCCCCCAGGGTAATGAGCAGTTCTTC. Its protein is CASSGGTGPQGNEQFF. The full variable domain, in which reference TRBV5-1 and TRBJ2-1 provide the parts outside the CDR3, is KAGVTQTPRYLIKTRGQQVTLSCSPISGHRSVSWYQQTPGQGLQFLFEYFSETQRNKGNFPGRFSGRQFSNSRSEMNVSTLELGDSALYLCASSGGTGPQGNEQFFGPGTRLTVL.

V usage is TRBV6-5 and J usage is TRBJ2-7; D remains ambiguous. Trimming removed 2 bases from V and 3 bases from J, with 11 bases in between. Germline V gives CDR1 MNHEY, CDR2 SVGAGI. This CDR3 contains 14 residues. The CDR3 DNA is TGTGCCAGCAGTTACGGACCGTATATCTACGAGCAGTACTTC. It encodes CASSYGPYIYEQYF.

This clone has only a few counts. The chain has TRBV6-5 and TRBJ2-5; perhaps TRBD1 as D (6 bases). The V end lost 5 bases, the J end lost 4 bases, and 8 bases lay between the germline ends. This CDR3 contains 12 residues. The germline CDR1 and CDR2 sequences are MNHEY and SVGAGI. CDR3 protein: CASSLRGETQYF. The CDR3 DNA is TGTGCCAGCAGTCTCAGGGGAGAGACCCAGTACTTC.

The V gene is TRBV5-8, the J gene TRBJ1-1; possibly TRBD1 for D (6 bases). The CDR3 runs 13 residues. With 4 bases removed from V and 9 bases from J, the gap between germline ends came to 16 bases. In germline, CDR1 is SGHTS, CDR2 YDEGEE. CDR3 residues: CASSLIQGRQAFF. For the CDR3, the DNA is TGTGCCAGCAGCCTAATACAGGGCCGTCAAGCTTTCTTT.

The V call is TRBV5-1, the J call TRBJ1-5, with 9 bases matching TRBD1. Germline CDR1 and CDR2: SGHRS and YFSETQ. The CDR3 length is 14 residues. V shed 4 bases, J shed 4 bases, and the junction held 3 bases outside the gene matches. This CDR3 is CASSEGQGNQPQHF. The CDR3 region has the DNA TGCGCCAGCAGCGAGGGACAGGGAAATCAGCCCCAGCATTTT. Full variable domain (missing parts from reference TRBV5-1 and TRBJ1-5): KAGVTQTPRYLIKTRGQQVTLSCSPISGHRSVSWYQQTPGQGLQFLFEYFSETQRNKGNFPGRFSGRQFSNSRSEMNVSTLELGDSALYLCASSEGQGNQPQHFGDGTRLSIL.

This chain links TRBV10-3 with TRBJ1-6, with D perhaps matching TRBD1 (6 bases). V was cut by 5 bases and J by 8 bases, with 13 bases left in between. The CDR3 runs to 14 residues. The V gene's germline CDR1 is ENHRY and CDR2 SYGVKD. The CDR3 region is CAISFTGPDSPLHF. CDR3 DNA sequence: TGTGCCATCAGTTTCACAGGGCCCGATTCACCCCTCCACTTT.

This chain uses TRBV27 with TRBJ2-1, with D maybe TRBD2 (7 bases). CDR3 length equals 16 residues. Looked up from germline, CDR1 is MNHEY and CDR2 is SMNVEV (reference sequence). The V end was cut by 0 bases, the J end by 6 bases, with 15 bases between. The CDR3 nucleotides are TGTGCCAGCAGTTTATCGGTCTTGGGAGGGGGCAATGAGCAGTTCTTC. Its translation is CASSLSVLGGGNEQFF.